The text below deals with one T cell receptor beta chain. Methods used by the authors: Estimation of nucleated cell counts was performed using reference gene primer amplification. Sequencing used immunoSEQ multiplex PCR; TCRdb keeps in-frame clones, though not all of them. Clone size and V and J calls were adopted from that table, with D and trimming inferred from the DNA. The table has some 200,000 clones, 65% to 90% seen once. The entry originates in a study of blood T cell repertoires in COVID-19. Study background: The study drew acute and convalescent COVID-19 samples from the United States, Italy and Spain. Sources were T cells, B-cell-depleted T cells, or PBMCs; the material itself was cDNA or gDNA.

Trimming took 3 bases from V and 10 from J; bases not matched to a gene: 6. The CDR3 has 14 amino acids. Germline V CDR1 and CDR2: LNHNV, YYDKDF (reference sequence). Patients from Seattle were sampled longitudinally, starting during active infection. The chain uses TRBV15 and TRBJ1-4; TRBD1 agrees at 9 bases. The TCR sequence derives from a woman between 70 and 85 years old with COVID-19, enrolled during active disease. Sequences were obtained from peripheral blood. The CDR3 here is CATSSRDRVGKLFF. The CDR3 nucleotides read TGTGCCACCAGCAGTAGGGACAGGGTCGGAAAACTGTTTTTT.